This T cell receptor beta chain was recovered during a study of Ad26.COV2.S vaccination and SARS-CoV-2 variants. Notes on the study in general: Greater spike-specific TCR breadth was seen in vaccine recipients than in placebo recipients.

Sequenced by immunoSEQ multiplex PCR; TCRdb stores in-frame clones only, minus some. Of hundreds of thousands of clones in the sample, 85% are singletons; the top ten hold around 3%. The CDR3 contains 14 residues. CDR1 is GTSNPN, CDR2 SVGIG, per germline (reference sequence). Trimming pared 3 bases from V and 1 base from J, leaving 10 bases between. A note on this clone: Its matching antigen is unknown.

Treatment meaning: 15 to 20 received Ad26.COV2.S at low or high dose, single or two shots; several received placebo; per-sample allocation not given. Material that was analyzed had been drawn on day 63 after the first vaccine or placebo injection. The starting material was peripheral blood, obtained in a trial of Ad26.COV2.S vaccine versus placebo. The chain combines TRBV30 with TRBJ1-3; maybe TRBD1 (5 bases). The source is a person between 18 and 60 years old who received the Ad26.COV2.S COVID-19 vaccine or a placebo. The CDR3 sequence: CAWSVQESGNTIYF. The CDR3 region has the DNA TGTGCCTGGAGCGTACAGGAATCTGGAAACACCATATATTTT.